The clone carrying this TCR beta chain came up a few times. This specimen belongs to a study of patients and donors after allogeneic stem cell transplantation. V was shortened by 4 bases and J by 2 bases, with 13 bases between the two germline ends. Germline V CDR1 and CDR2: MNHEY, SMNVEV (reference sequence). This CDR3 is 15 amino acids long. TCRdb passed the RT-PCR reads through MiXCR, listing each CDR3 protein once. The sample has 150,000 to 200,000 distinct CDR3 sequences, around two fifths seen once; the top ten hold about 35%. This sequence was found in a human donor who was either an allogeneic HSCT recipient or a stem cell or donor lymphocyte infusion donor (not recorded which). It is not recorded whose cells these are; they may come from a transplant donor. Sequencing used blood, either unsorted or a sorted T cell fraction (not recorded which). The rearrangement links TRBV27 to TRBJ2-3; a possible D gene is TRBD1 (6 bases). The CDR3 sequence: CASSSDSLSTDTQYF. CDR3 nucleotide sequence: TGTGCCAGCAGTTCGGACAGCCTGTCCACAGATACGCAGTATTTT.